The 8 T cell receptor beta chains in this list originate from one sample, sequenced in a study of blood T cell repertoires in COVID-19. The assay was immunoSEQ multiplex PCR, and TCRdb's table has in-frame clones only and misses some. Of some 180,000 clones listed, around nine tenths are singletons. Sequencing was done on a sample of peripheral blood. The origin of the receptors is a man between 60 and 75 years old with active or convalescent COVID-19.

The gene calls are TRBV30 and TRBJ1-4; the match to TRBD1 covers 8 bases. V lost 1 base to trimming and J lost 11 bases; unmatched junction nucleotides: 12. Looked up from germline, CDR1 is GTSNPN and CDR2 is SVGIG (reference sequence). This CDR3 has 15 residues. The CDR3 loop reads CAWSAAGTGGGKLFF. CDR3 nucleotides: TGTGCCTGGAGTGCCGCCGGGACAGGCGGAGGGAAACTGTTTTTT. The whole variable domain, filled in from reference TRBV30 and TRBJ1-4, reads SQTIHQWPATLVQPVGSPLSLECTVEGTSNPNLYWYRQAAGRGLQLLFYSVGIGQISSEVPQNLSASRPQDRQFILSSKKLLLSDSGFYLCAWSAAGTGGGKLFFGSGTQLSVL.

Here the CDR3 DNA reads TGTGCCACCAGTGATCCCGGGGGGGTGTACCAAGAGACCCAGTACTTC. It is translated as CATSDPGGVYQETQYF. The genes are TRBV24-1 and TRBJ2-5; the match to TRBD2 covers 8 bases. The CDR3 extends over 16 amino acids. Germline V gene lookup returns CDR1 KGHDR and CDR2 SFDVKD. Germline trimming cut 3 bases from V and 0 bases from J; bases unmatched to any gene: 5.

CDR3 loop: CASSQSPGEQFF. The CDR3 nucleotides read TGTGCCAGCAGCCAGTCACCCGGTGAGCAGTTCTTC. The chain recombines TRBV3-1 (or the pseudogene TRBV3-2) with TRBJ2-1; D unclear. Between the trimmed V and J ends, which lost 3 bases and 9 bases, there was a span of 9 bases. This CDR3 is built from 12 residues. Germline assignment: CDR1 LGHDT and CDR2 YNNKEL (reference sequence).

V and J are TRBV9 and TRBJ1-3; a possible D gene is TRBD1 (6 bases). Germline loops: CDR1 SGDLS, CDR2 YYNGEE. Trimming took 3 bases from V and 6 from J, leaving 13 bases between them. The CDR3 contains 14 residues. The CDR3 DNA reads as TGTGCCAGCAGCGCCCGACAGGATGAAAACACCATATATTTT. This sequence encodes CASSARQDENTIYF.

This clone occurred once. The gene calls are TRBV2 and TRBJ1-1, with D uncertain. The germline gives CDR1 SNHLY, CDR2 FYNNEI. Trimming cost V 1 base and J 1 base, with 7 bases left between them. The length of the CDR3 is 14 residues. As DNA, the CDR3 is TGTGCCAGCAGTGAAGGGCGGCCGAACACTGAAGCTTTCTTT. Translated, it gives CASSEGRPNTEAFF.

V usage is TRBV10-1 and J usage is TRBJ1-5; 10 positions agree with TRBD1. With 2 bases clipped from V and 4 bases from J, the junction kept 20 bases outside the gene matches. Germline values: CDR1 WNHNN, CDR2 SYGVQD (reference sequence). The CDR3 is 21 amino acids. CDR3 residues: CASSEVQNRDRGVIGNQPQHF. In DNA form, the CDR3 reads TGCGCCAGCAGTGAGGTCCAAAACCGGGACAGGGGCGTTATAGGGAATCAGCCCCAGCATTTT.

This clone was detected a few times. CDR3: CASGPLQGYEQYF. The CDR3 DNA follows: TGTGCCAGTGGGCCACTTCAGGGGTACGAGCAGTACTTC. The V call is TRBV19, the J call TRBJ2-7; a possible D gene is TRBD1 (6 bases). Germline-derived CDR1 and CDR2 are LNHDA and SQIVND (reference sequence). This CDR3 spans 13 amino acids. The V and J ends lost 8 bases and 4 bases respectively, with 15 bases between them. The full variable domain, completed using reference TRBV19 and TRBJ2-7, is DGGITQSPKYLFRKEGQNVTLSCEQNLNHDAMYWYRQDPGQGLRLIYYSQIVNDFQKGDIAEGYSVSREKKESFPLTVTSAQKNPTAFYLCASGPLQGYEQYFGPGTRLTVT.

This chain links TRBV5-1 with TRBJ1-3; D uncertain. Germline V gives CDR1 SGHRS, CDR2 YFSETQ. The ends were cut back, 1 base at V and 0 bases at J, with 8 bases in the middle. This CDR3 comprises 15 residues. DNA of the CDR3: TGCGCCAGCAGCTTGTCCGGGGACTCTGGAAACACCATATATTTT. It translates to CASSLSGDSGNTIYF.